The sequence of this T cell receptor beta chain was determined in a study of blood T cell repertoires in COVID-19. Looking at the study overall: Some COVID-19 samples were acute and others convalescent; all came from the United States, Italy and Spain. PBMCs, B-cell-depleted T cells, or T cells were the source of the cDNA or gDNA that made up the material.

The CDR3 runs 15 residues. CDR1 is MNHEY and CDR2 is SMNVEV in the germline V gene (reference sequence). Trimming removed 6 bases from V and 7 bases from J; junction bases left unmatched: 12. Ages ranged from about 18 to 89 years, with residence in 24 US areas. Participants' reported clinical history set cohort assignment. Profiling relied on immunoSEQ multiplex PCR, and the TCRdb table lists in-frame clones only, not all of them. The sample includes 300,000 to 350,000 clones, 85% to 90% seen only once; the top ten take 3.5% to 4.5%. The sequence came from a woman under 30 with acute COVID-19. Source material: PBMCs or T cells enriched from blood (not recorded which). The V gene is TRBV27, the J gene TRBJ2-1; 7 nucleotides match TRBD2. CDR3 coding DNA: TGTGCCAGCAGCCCGATGGCGGGAGTAGGTAATGAGCAGTTCTTC. Translation: CASSPMAGVGNEQFF.